Below, 7 T cell receptor beta chains from the same sample are listed, as sequenced in a study of blood T cells in healthy people across ages. The second PCR ran about 7 to 12 cycles with a sample-barcoded 5' primer and J-beta primers. TCRdb re-derived calls from the 5' RACE reads in MiXCR, one entry per CDR3 protein. Of 700,000 to 950,000 distinct CDR3 sequences in the sample, about 62% were seen once. Sequenced material: blood. The receptors were gathered from a man aged 25 to 45 in good health.

CDR3 amino acids: CASSVGQAGADEQYF. CDR3 DNA: TGTGCCAGCAGCGTCGGACAGGCGGGAGCCGACGAGCAGTACTTC. The rearrangement joins TRBV9 to TRBJ2-7, with D tentatively TRBD1 or TRBD2 (7 bases each). CDR1 and CDR2 (germline): SGDLS, YYNGEE. The CDR3 contains 15 residues. The V and J ends lost 2 bases and 5 bases respectively, with 17 bases between them.

This clonotype was observed a few times. V is TRBV6-2 or TRBV6-3 and J is TRBJ2-1, with 10 bases matching TRBD1. The CDR3 runs 12 residues. The germline CDR1 and CDR2 sequences are MNHEY and SVGEGT. The trim removed 7 bases at V and 12 bases at J, leaving 6 bases unmatched. The CDR3 sequence is CASTRQGAPQFF. DNA of the CDR3: TGTGCCAGCACGAGACAGGGGGCTCCGCAGTTCTTC.

The V gene is TRBV7-9, the J gene TRBJ2-5, with D unresolved. The V gene lost 3 bases and the J gene lost 0 bases, with 11 bases spanning the gap. Germline values: CDR1 SEHNR, CDR2 FQNEAQ (reference sequence). This CDR3 region has 15 residues. CDR3 in amino acids: CASSFFANNQETQYF. CDR3 DNA sequence: TGTGCCAGCAGCTTTTTTGCTAACAACCAAGAGACCCAGTACTTC.

The rearrangement uses TRBV12-3 or TRBV12-4 and TRBJ1-5; 7 bases map to TRBD1. The CDR3 contains 16 residues. V was clipped by 4 bases and J by 4 bases; unmatched bases: 10. The CDR3 here is CASSSGQVVGNQPQHF. The CDR3 nucleotides are TGTGCCAGCAGTTCCGGACAGGTGGTGGGGAATCAGCCCCAGCATTTT.

The gene calls are TRBV18 and TRBJ1-5; possible D gene TRBD1, 5 bases. V was trimmed by 6 bases and J by 7 bases, leaving 13 bases between them. Germline V CDR1 and CDR2: KGHSH, LQKENI. The CDR3 contains 13 residues. The CDR3 DNA sequence: TGTGCCAGCTCGGGGGATCCGAACCAGCCCCAGCATTTT. Encoded protein: CASSGDPNQPQHF.

A remark on this clonotype: The junction does not match germline at one end; this may be a read error. The chain uses TRBV7-2 and TRBJ2-3; 14 nucleotides line up with TRBD2. CDR1 is SGHTA, CDR2 FQGNSA, per germline. The CDR3 spans 17 residues. The chain's CDR3 is CASSSRTSGGPTDAQYF. The CDR3 nucleotides are TGTGCCAGCAGCTCCCGGACTAGCGGGGGGCCCACAGATGCGCAGTATTTT.

The chain is built from TRBV4-1 and TRBJ1-1, with 9 bases identical to TRBD1. CDR3 length: 13 amino acids. Trimming removed 5 bases from V and 5 bases from J; junction bases left unmatched: 3. Germline CDR1 reads MGHRA; CDR2 reads YSYEKL. The CDR3 protein is CASSRQGVTEAFF. In DNA form, the CDR3 reads TGCGCCAGCAGCAGACAGGGGGTAACTGAAGCTTTCTTT.